This TCR beta chain was sequenced in a study of CD8 T cells in Susac syndrome. Notes on the study in general: It was acknowledged by the study that relatively few individuals were included in its TCR sequencing and HLA analysis.

Patients having Susac syndrome satisfied recently defined diagnostic criteria for definite or probable disease. The CDR3 runs to 13 residues. CDR1 and CDR2 from the germline V gene are SGDLS and YYNGEE. V trimming: 4 bases; J trimming: 8 bases; junction bases outside the gene matches: 3. Random-hexamer reverse transcription was applied to about 0.45 to 1 ug RNA. TCRdb reprocessed the immunoSEQ multiplex PCR reads via MiXCR and lists one record per CDR3 protein. This table has around 110,000 distinct CDR3 sequences, approximately 96% appearing once. Turning to this clonotype: Its antigen is as yet unknown.

The sample comprised CD4+ T cells from PBMCs. V gene TRBV9 combines with J gene TRBJ2-1, with 10 bases matching TRBD2. The sequence was collected from a human donor with Susac syndrome. The CDR3 here is CASSRSGRHEQFF. The CDR3 coding sequence is TGTGCCAGCAGCCGTAGCGGGAGGCATGAGCAGTTCTTC.